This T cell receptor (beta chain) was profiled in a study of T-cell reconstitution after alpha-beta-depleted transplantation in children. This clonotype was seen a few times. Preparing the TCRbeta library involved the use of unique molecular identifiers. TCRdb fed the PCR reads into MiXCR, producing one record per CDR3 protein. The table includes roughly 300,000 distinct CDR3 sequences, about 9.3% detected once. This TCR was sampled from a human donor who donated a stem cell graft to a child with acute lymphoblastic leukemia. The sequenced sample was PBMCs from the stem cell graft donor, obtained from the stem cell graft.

The CDR3 protein is CSAIGQGGGTKQFF. CDR3 sequence (DNA): TGCAGTGCAATAGGACAGGGCGGAGGGACTAAGCAGTTCTTC. The rearrangement links TRBV20-1 to TRBJ2-1; tentatively, D is TRBD1 (8 bases). V lost 6 bases to trimming and J lost 11 bases, with 23 bases between them. The CDR3 runs 14 residues. In germline, CDR1 is DFQATT, CDR2 SNEGSKA (reference sequence).